Presented here are 17 T cell receptor beta chains from one specimen sequenced in a study of OX40 agonist ivuxolimab in advanced cancers. Produced via immunoSEQ multiplex PCR; TCRdb's table is partial and in-frame only. The repertoire includes about 94,000 clones, 70% to 90% of them detected once, and more than 0.25% sits in the top ten. The material sequenced was CD4+ or CD8+ T cells sorted from blood, taken in a trial of the OX40 agonist ivuxolimab. All receptors derive from an adult with an advanced solid tumor such as melanoma, head and neck, liver or kidney cancer.

CDR3 DNA: TGTGCCAGCAGTTTACAGGGGGCCCTCCAAGAGACCCAGTACTTC. Translation: CASSLQGALQETQYF. The chain links TRBV27 to TRBJ2-5; 8 bases are shared with TRBD1. CDR3 length equals 15 residues. CDR1 and CDR2 (germline): MNHEY, SMNVEV (reference sequence). The V and J ends lost 2 bases and 1 base, in that order; junction bases with no gene match: 3.

The rearrangement links TRBV4-1 to TRBJ1-1; D possibly corresponds to TRBD1 (5 bases). The CDR3 has 14 residues. Trimming removed 4 bases from V and 2 bases from J, with 11 bases in between. Germline V gene data show CDR1 as MGHRA and CDR2 as YSYEKL. The CDR3: CASSPGRRNTEAFF. In nucleotides, the CDR3 is TGCGCCAGCAGCCCGGGACGGCGCAACACTGAAGCTTTCTTT.

The rearrangement links TRBV6-5 to TRBJ2-1; perhaps D is TRBD1 or TRBD2 (5 bases each). CDR3 length: 16 residues. The ends were cut back, 2 bases at V and 2 bases at J, with 13 bases in the middle. CDR1 and CDR2 (germline): MNHEY, SVGAGI. CDR3 coding DNA: TGTGCCAGCAGTTACGATGGGGGTAGGGCCTACAATGAGCAGTTCTTC. It yields the protein CASSYDGGRAYNEQFF.

The rearrangement links TRBV5-4 to TRBJ2-7; 12 bases agree with TRBD2. V shed 1 base, J shed 2 bases, and the junction held 7 bases outside the gene matches. Looked up from germline, CDR1 is SGHNT and CDR2 is YYREEE (reference sequence). This CDR3 has 17 amino acids. The CDR3 bases are TGTGCCAGCAGCTTGTCTGCTAGCGGGGGGGGCGCCTACGAGCAGTACTTC. Translation gives CASSLSASGGGAYEQYF.

The chain employs TRBV10-1 and TRBJ2-5; unclear D gene. Germline assignment: CDR1 WNHNN and CDR2 SYGVQD (reference sequence). V dropped 7 bases and J dropped 0 bases, with 9 bases sitting between them. The length of the CDR3 is 13 residues. Written as DNA, the CDR3 is TGCGCCAGCATGGGCTCCAACCAAGAGACCCAGTACTTC. Translated, it gives CASMGSNQETQYF.

V and J are TRBV7-3 and TRBJ2-3, with D unclear. There are 13 residues in the CDR3. The germline V gene encodes CDR1 SGHTA and CDR2 FQGTGA. Trimming left V 5 bases short and J 0 bases short, with 6 bases between. The CDR3 spells CASSVASTDTQYF. CDR3 DNA sequence: TGTGCCAGCAGCGTAGCCAGCACAGATACGCAGTATTTT.

This clone appeared once. V gene TRBV9 combines with J gene TRBJ2-5; D possibly corresponds to TRBD1 (5 bases). This CDR3 has 14 amino acids. Per germline, CDR1 SGDLS and CDR2 YYNGEE. V dropped 0 bases and J dropped 2 bases, with 8 bases sitting between them. The CDR3 nucleotides are TGTGCCAGCAGCGTAGGAGGACAACAAGAGACCCAGTACTTC. Translated: CASSVGGQQETQYF.

This clone was picked up a small number of times. The V call is TRBV27, the J call TRBJ2-5, with 10 bases aligning to TRBD2. The V gene's germline CDR1 is MNHEY and CDR2 SMNVEV (reference sequence). This CDR3 spans 14 amino acids. The trim removed 8 bases at V and 0 bases at J, leaving 3 bases unmatched. The CDR3 DNA reads as TGTGCCAGCCGAGCGGGGGGGGACCAAGAGACCCAGTACTTC. Its protein is CASRAGGDQETQYF.

With respect to this clone: The same CDR3 is also encoded by other DNA sequences in this sample. J is TRBJ2-7 and V is TRBV30, with 8 nucleotides matching TRBD1. CDR1 and CDR2 (germline): GTSNPN, SVGIG (reference sequence). The CDR3 is 13 amino acids. CDR3 sequence reads: CARRGQGAREQYF. CDR3 nucleotide sequence: TGTGCACGTCGGGGGCAGGGGGCACGCGAGCAGTACTTC.

In this sample, this clone turned up a few times. The chain recombines TRBV30 with TRBJ1-1; D ambiguous. From germline, CDR1 is GTSNPN and CDR2 SVGIG (reference sequence). V dropped 6 bases and J dropped 1 base, with 6 bases sitting between them. The CDR3 is made up of 11 amino acids. In DNA, the CDR3 is TGTGCCTGCTATGAGAACACTGAAGCTTTCTTT. This codes for CACYENTEAFF.

A single count supports this clone. The chain couples TRBV30 to TRBJ2-5; D possibly uses TRBD1 or TRBD2 (5 bases each). Germline V CDR1 and CDR2: GTSNPN, SVGIG (reference sequence). There are 17 residues in the CDR3. Deletions cut 3 bases from V and 1 base from J, with 21 bases between. The CDR3 bases are TGTGCCTGGAGCCCCCGGGGCCAGCGGTTAGTCCAAGAGACCCAGTACTTC. It codes for CAWSPRGQRLVQETQYF.

The CDR3, as DNA: TGTGCCATCTCGGCTCTTTCCGGGACAGGGGATGGCTACACCTTC. As protein: CAISALSGTGDGYTF. The rearrangement links TRBV10-3 to TRBJ1-2, with 10 nucleotides matching TRBD1. V shed 8 bases and J 6 bases; nucleotides not matched to a gene: 12. In germline, CDR1 is ENHRY, CDR2 SYGVKD. The CDR3 has 15 amino acids.

This chain joins TRBV6-1 and TRBJ1-6, with TRBD1 matching over 8 bases. Germline-derived CDR1 and CDR2 are MNHNS and SASEGT. V was clipped by 5 bases and J by 10 bases; unmatched bases: 7. CDR3 size: 14 residues. The CDR3 DNA reads as TGTGCCAGCAGTCCGGGACAGGTGGGGTCACCCCTCCACTTT. This encodes CASSPGQVGSPLHF.

V gene TRBV19 combines with J gene TRBJ2-5; D call uncertain. Trimming removed 5 bases at V and 0 bases at J, with 7 bases between. The CDR3 covers 13 residues. Germline V gives CDR1 LNHDA, CDR2 SQIVND (reference sequence). CDR3 in amino acids: CASSGSYQETQYF. Here the CDR3 DNA reads TGTGCCAGTAGTGGCTCCTACCAAGAGACCCAGTACTTC.

The chain combines TRBV4-1 with TRBJ2-5; D may be TRBD2 (6 bases). The germline V gene has CDR1 MGHRA and CDR2 YSYEKL. The CDR3 is 18 amino acids. The V gene lost 0 bases and the J gene lost 4 bases, with 21 bases spanning the gap. The CDR3 reads CASSQDPHLAPVVETQYF. As DNA, the CDR3 is TGCGCCAGCAGCCAAGACCCTCACCTAGCGCCCGTTGTAGAGACCCAGTACTTC.

J is TRBJ1-3 and V is TRBV7-2; the D is unclear. The CDR3 contains 15 residues. The germline V and J ends were trimmed by 0 bases and 2 bases, with 8 bases remaining between them. The germline V gene encodes CDR1 SGHTA and CDR2 FQGNSA. The CDR3 spells CASSLARLAGNTIYF. The CDR3 nucleotides are TGTGCCAGCAGCTTAGCGCGACTGGCTGGAAACACCATATATTTT. Full variable domain (rest looked up from reference TRBV7-2 and TRBJ1-3): GAGVSQSPSNKVTEKGKDVELRCDPISGHTALYWYRQSLGQGLEFLIYFQGNSAPDKSGLPSDRFSAERTGGSVSTLTIQRTQQEDSAVYLCASSLARLAGNTIYFGEGSWLTVV.

The chain combines TRBV6-4 with TRBJ2-3; D is undetermined. The germline CDR1 and CDR2 sequences are MRHNA and SNTAGT. The CDR3 loop spans 11 amino acids. The V and J ends lost 8 bases and 4 bases respectively, with 7 bases between them. The CDR3: CASSRPDTQYF. The DNA for the CDR3 is TGTGCCAGCTCTAGACCAGATACGCAGTATTTT.